The 3 T cell receptor beta chains below were found in one sample sequenced in a study of long-term antiretroviral therapy in people with HIV. Researchers ran immunoSEQ v3.0 at survey level. TCRdb keeps only in-frame clones here, not all; method: immunoSEQ multiplex PCR. The table records 25,000 to 30,000 clones, approximately 78% of them present only once. Sample: unsorted PBMCs, taken 2.9 years after starting antiretroviral therapy. These receptor sequences come from a man in his fifties or sixties with HIV.

The V and J genes are TRBV27 and TRBJ1-2, with D perhaps matching TRBD1 (6 bases). The CDR3 is 14 residues long. Germline V CDR1 and CDR2: MNHEY, SMNVEV (reference sequence). Trimming cost V 2 bases and J 3 bases, with 10 bases left between them. The CDR3 protein is CASSLKGVDYGYTF. DNA for the CDR3: TGTGCCAGCAGTTTAAAGGGGGTAGACTATGGCTACACCTTC.

V usage is TRBV19 and J usage is TRBJ1-5; D is perhaps TRBD1 (6 bases). V was trimmed by 4 bases and J by 4 bases, leaving 11 bases between them. In germline, CDR1 is LNHDA, CDR2 SQIVND (reference sequence). The CDR3 has 14 residues. The CDR3 loop is CASSTDRLNQPQHF. For the CDR3, the DNA is TGTGCCAGTAGTACTGACAGGCTAAATCAGCCCCAGCATTTT.

This clone was detected only a few times. J is TRBJ1-5 and V is TRBV2; 9 bases line up with TRBD1. CDR1 SNHLY and CDR2 FYNNEI come from the germline V gene. The CDR3 contains 14 residues. The J segment lost 3 bases and the V segment lost 6 bases, leaving 3 bases of the junction unmatched. The DNA of the CDR3 is TGTGCCAGCAGCGGACAGGGGAACAATCAGCCCCAGCATTTT. Protein sequence: CASSGQGNNQPQHF.